This paragraph reports one T cell receptor (beta chain). Germline CDR1 SGDLS, CDR2 YYNGEE. Trimming left V 4 bases short and J 4 bases short, with 17 bases between. The CDR3 sequence is 15 residues long. The data stem from a study of radiotherapy plus CTLA-4 blockade in lung cancer. About the research overall: Objective response rate was around 20%; disease control rate, 31%.

Focal radiation plus CTLA-4 blockade with ipilimumab was administered to patients who had chemo-refractory metastatic non-small-cell lung cancer. The protocol was immunoSEQ multiplex PCR, while the TCRdb copy is restricted to in-frame clones and leaves out a portion. This table has approximately 99,000 clones, around 90% appearing once. The chain carries TRBV9 and TRBJ2-5; D unclear. Sequencing used peripheral blood, obtained from a patient treated with radiotherapy plus ipilimumab. The receptor was isolated from a human donor with non-small cell lung cancer that progressed on radiotherapy plus ipilimumab. The CDR3 coding sequence is TGTGCCAGCAGCCTTCGGCTTACTCCGGGAGAGACCCAGTACTTC. Its protein product is CASSLRLTPGETQYF.